This T cell receptor beta chain came from a study of blood T cell repertoires in COVID-19. Study-level background: The study drew acute and convalescent COVID-19 samples from the United States, Italy and Spain.

The method was immunoSEQ multiplex PCR; TCRdb's version includes in-frame clones alone and lacks a portion of them. Altogether about 210,000 clones are present, around nine tenths being singletons, with the ten largest covering approximately 4%. CDR1 is SEHNR, CDR2 FQNEAQ, per germline (reference sequence). This CDR3 region has 16 residues. V gave up 5 bases and J gave up 4 bases, with 21 bases separating them. Participant age was about 18 to 100 years, and participants resided in about two dozen US areas. The sample consisted of PBMCs or T cells enriched from blood (not recorded which). V gene TRBV7-9 combines with J gene TRBJ2-7; tentative D call: TRBD1 (8 bases). The TCR sequence derives from a woman aged 30 to 39 who had been exposed to COVID-19. CDR3 sequence (DNA): TGTGCCAGCAGCCCGCCGGGAGGACAGGGTTGGTACGAGCAGTACTTC. Translated, it gives CASSPPGGQGWYEQYF.